Listed here is a single TCR beta chain. Antigen specificity is unknown. TCRdb ran MiXCR on the reads and lists one entry per CDR3 protein. Altogether around 260,000 distinct CDR3 sequences are present, 25% being singletons, with the ten largest covering about 14%. The entry originates in a study of T cell repertoires in cytomegalovirus infection. This CDR3 has 15 amino acids. Trimming removed 5 bases at V and 3 bases at J, with 17 bases between. Germline CDR1 reads SGHVS; CDR2 reads FNYEAQ. General observations from the study: People with CMV and the relevant HLA were identified by cumulative public TCR beta family frequency. CMV-specific TCR beta clonotypes restricted by HLA-C dominated the ex vivo response.

This chain joins TRBV7-6 and TRBJ2-7, with a tentative D call TRBD1 (5 bases). What was sequenced was PBMCs. The receptor comes from a human donor in good health (CMV status not recorded). Some clones in this sample may be carry-over from other donors' samples. For the CDR3, the DNA is TGTGCCAGCAGCCCTCTGGGCAGGGTCGACTACGAGCAGTACTTC. Protein product: CASSPLGRVDYEQYF. Complete variable domain (other parts from reference TRBV7-6 and TRBJ2-7): GAGVSQSPRYKVTKRGQDVALRCDPISGHVSLYWYRQALGQGPEFLTYFNYEAQQDKSGLPNDRFSAERPEGSISTLTIQRTEQRDSAMYRCASSPLGRVDYEQYFGPGTRLTVT.